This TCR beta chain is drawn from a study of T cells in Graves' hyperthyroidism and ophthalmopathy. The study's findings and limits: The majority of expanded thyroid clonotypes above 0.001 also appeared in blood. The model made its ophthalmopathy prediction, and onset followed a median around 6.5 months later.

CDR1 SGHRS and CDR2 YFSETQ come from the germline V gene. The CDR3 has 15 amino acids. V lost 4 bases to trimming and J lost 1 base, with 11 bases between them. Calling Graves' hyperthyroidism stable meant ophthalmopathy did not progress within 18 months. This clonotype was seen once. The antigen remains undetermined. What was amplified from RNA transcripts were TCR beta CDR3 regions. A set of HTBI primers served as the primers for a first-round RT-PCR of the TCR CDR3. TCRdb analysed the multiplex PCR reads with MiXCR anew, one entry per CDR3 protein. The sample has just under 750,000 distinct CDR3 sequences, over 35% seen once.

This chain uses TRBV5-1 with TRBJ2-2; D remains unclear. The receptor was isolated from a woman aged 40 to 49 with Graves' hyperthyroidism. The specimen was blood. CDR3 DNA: TGCGCCAGCAGCCCAAAGACACAGAACACCGGGGAGCTGTTTTTT. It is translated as CASSPKTQNTGELFF.